Below are 24 T cell receptor beta chains sequenced from a single sample in a study of blood T cells in healthy people across ages (dated by TCRdb to about 2015). Library preparation was by 5' RACE. Sequencer: Illumina HiSeq 2500. The second PCR ran for about 7 to 11 cycles and used a J-beta primer mix along with a sample-barcoded 5' primer. TCRdb reran the public reads through fastp at Q25 and MiXCR, keeping productive beta chains. Rows with a matching CDR3 protein are joined into one entry that keeps the most common DNA and genes. The sample table shows about 900,000 distinct CDR3 sequences, and about 44% are seen once. The ten largest account for roughly an eighth of the sample. Sample: blood. The receptors derive from a man younger than 45 in good health.

This clonotype was observed a handful of times. The chain carries TRBV3-1 and TRBJ2-7; TRBD2 might be the D (6 bases). Germline V gives CDR1 LGHDT, CDR2 YNNKEL (reference sequence). V lost 4 bases and J 2 bases, leaving 18 bases between the germline ends. This CDR3 is 16 amino acids long. The DNA of the CDR3 is TGTGCCAGCAGCCCCGTTCCAAGCGGGCGGGCCTACGAGCAGTACTTC. Translation: CASSPVPSGRAYEQYF.

Note on this clonotype: One end of the junction fails to match germline, which may point to a read error. The chain recombines TRBV11-3 with TRBJ2-5, with D possibly being TRBD1 (6 bases). The CDR3 is 14 residues long. Germline V gives CDR1 SGHNT, CDR2 YENEEA. CDR3 sequence (DNA): TGTGCCAGCAGCTTGGGGACACGACCAGAGATCCAGTACTTC. Encoded protein: CASSLGTRPEIQYF.

This clonotype was recorded many times. This chain uses TRBV4-1 with TRBJ2-5; no clear D. V was clipped by 3 bases and J by 4 bases, with 9 bases between them. This CDR3 has 13 residues. CDR1 and CDR2 (germline): MGHRA, YSYEKL. The CDR3 nucleotides are TGCGCCAGCAGCCATACGAATTCAGAGACCCAGTACTTC. This codes for CASSHTNSETQYF.

This clonotype was observed a few times. This chain links TRBV5-1 with TRBJ2-1, with a possible D match to TRBD1 (5 bases). Germline CDR1 and CDR2: SGHRS and YFSETQ. There are 14 residues in the CDR3. Trimming removed 4 bases at V and 1 base at J, with 9 bases between. CDR3: CASSGPGSYNEQFF. The CDR3 region has the DNA TGCGCCAGCAGCGGGCCAGGGTCCTACAATGAGCAGTTCTTC.

This clonotype has just a few counts. This rearrangement joins TRBV2 to TRBJ1-1; TRBD1 matches 7 bases. Germline V gene sequence: CDR1 SNHLY, CDR2 FYNNEI. V trimming: 6 bases; J trimming: 1 base; junction bases outside the gene matches: 8. The CDR3 sequence is 15 residues long. The CDR3: CASRSGTAPNTEAFF. CDR3 coding DNA: TGTGCCAGCAGATCAGGGACAGCCCCGAACACTGAAGCTTTCTTT.

This clonotype was counted many times. The rearrangement joins TRBV5-1 to TRBJ1-2, with 7 nucleotides matching TRBD1. Germline CDR1 SGHRS, CDR2 YFSETQ. V gave up 3 bases and J gave up 2 bases; unmatched junction bases: 1. CDR3 length equals 13 residues. In DNA, the CDR3 is TGCGCCAGCAGCTCGGGACAGAACTATGGCTACACCTTC. Protein sequence: CASSSGQNYGYTF. Drawing the rest from reference TRBV5-1 and TRBJ1-2, the complete variable domain is KAGVTQTPRYLIKTRGQQVTLSCSPISGHRSVSWYQQTPGQGLQFLFEYFSETQRNKGNFPGRFSGRQFSNSRSEMNVSTLELGDSALYLCASSSGQNYGYTFGSGTRLTVV.

This clonotype was seen just once. The junction does not match germline at one end; this may be a read error. The chain is built from TRBV4-3 and TRBJ2-3, with 9 positions matching TRBD2. CDR1 and CDR2 (germline): LGHNA, YSLEER. CDR3 length: 17 amino acids. CDR3 nucleotides: TGCGCCAACAGCCAAGACATGGCGGGGGGGATCACAGATACGCAGTATTTT. It translates to CANSQDMAGGITDTQYF.

This clonotype was observed once. This chain connects TRBV5-1 to TRBJ2-7, with TRBD1 as a possible D gene (5 bases). The CDR3 runs to 14 residues. From germline, CDR1 is SGHRS and CDR2 YFSETQ. V was cut by 0 bases and J by 7 bases, with 14 bases left in between. CDR3 bases: TGCGCCAGCAGCTTGGAGGGAAGGGGCGGTGAGCAGTACTTC. This sequence encodes CASSLEGRGGEQYF.

The table lists this clonotype with many counts. V gene TRBV29-1 combines with J gene TRBJ2-6; tentatively, D is TRBD1 (6 bases). Germline CDR1 reads SQVTM; CDR2 reads ANQGSEA. Trimming left V 5 bases short and J 2 bases short, with 7 bases between. The CDR3 has 13 amino acids. CDR3 sequence: CSVTGTGANVLTF. CDR3 sequence (DNA): TGCAGCGTTACAGGGACTGGGGCCAACGTCCTGACTTTC.

The chain joins TRBV6-5 to TRBJ2-1; perhaps TRBD2 as D (6 bases). With 6 bases removed from V and 6 bases from J, the gap between germline ends came to 15 bases. The CDR3 loop spans 14 amino acids. Germline V CDR1 and CDR2: MNHEY, SVGAGI. CDR3 loop: CASSNTGVRNEQFF. CDR3 nucleotide sequence: TGTGCCAGCAGCAACACGGGGGTCCGCAATGAGCAGTTCTTC.

This clonotype appeared a few times. The rearrangement joins TRBV2 to TRBJ2-1, with a possible D match to TRBD2 (6 bases). Between the trimmed V and J ends, which lost 6 bases and 6 bases, there was a span of 15 bases. This CDR3 contains 14 residues. Germline values: CDR1 SNHLY, CDR2 FYNNEI. The CDR3 loop is CASRSQGGSNEQFF. CDR3 nucleotides: TGTGCCAGCAGGTCCCAAGGAGGGTCCAATGAGCAGTTCTTC.

This clonotype was counted between two and nine times. The J gene is TRBJ1-6, the V gene TRBV6-5; the D gene is possibly TRBD1 (5 bases). Germline V gene lookup returns CDR1 MNHEY and CDR2 SVGAGI. Trimming took off 5 bases at V and 7 bases at J, with 15 bases between the two ends. The CDR3 totals 15 residues. CDR3 DNA sequence: TGTGCCAGCAGTAAGGTGGCAGGGAAGAATTCACCCCTCCACTTT. This codes for CASSKVAGKNSPLHF.

This clonotype has more than one count but fewer than ten. V and J are TRBV20-1 and TRBJ1-1, with a weak D call TRBD1 (5 bases). There are 14 residues in the CDR3. CDR1 and CDR2 from the germline V gene are DFQATT and SNEGSKA (reference sequence). V was pared by 3 bases and J by 0 bases, with 11 bases between. The chain's CDR3 is CSARVTAMNTEAFF. The DNA for the CDR3 is TGCAGTGCTAGGGTGACAGCAATGAACACTGAAGCTTTCTTT.

The genes are TRBV29-1 and TRBJ1-5, with 7 bases matching TRBD1. Germline V gives CDR1 SQVTM, CDR2 ANQGSEA. V lost 4 bases, J lost 3 bases, and 6 bases stayed unmatched. The CDR3 spans 14 residues. This CDR3 reads CSVGPGGSNQPQHF. DNA of the CDR3: TGCAGCGTTGGGCCAGGGGGTTCCAATCAGCCCCAGCATTTT.

This clonotype was counted ten times or more. This sequence joins TRBV29-1 and TRBJ2-7, with D possibly matching TRBD1 (5 bases). V lost 2 bases and J lost 2, with 13 bases in between. The CDR3 has 14 residues. Germline V gene sequence: CDR1 SQVTM, CDR2 ANQGSEA. CDR3 DNA sequence: TGCAGCGTTGAAAAGACAGTCTCACCCTACGAGCAGTACTTC. Translation: CSVEKTVSPYEQYF.

The chain has TRBV9 and TRBJ2-3, with D unresolved. Germline assignment: CDR1 SGDLS and CDR2 YYNGEE. The CDR3 runs to 16 residues. V was pared by 7 bases and J by 0 bases, with 18 bases between. This CDR3 reads CASGLSARFSTDTQYF. The CDR3 DNA reads as TGTGCCAGCGGTCTCTCGGCGCGTTTTAGCACAGATACGCAGTATTTT.

In this sample, this clonotype turned up once. One junction end does not reproduce the germline sequence, and a read error may be involved. The chain uses TRBV9 and TRBJ2-3; no definite D call. The CDR3 sequence is 14 residues long. Germline V lookup: CDR1 SGDLS, CDR2 YYNGEE. This CDR3 reads CASSVGLRLDTQYF. The CDR3 DNA is TGTGCTAGCAGCGTAGGTTTACGATTAGATACGCAGTATTTT.

This clonotype occurred a few times. The genes are TRBV6-2 or TRBV6-3 and TRBJ2-7; D possibly corresponds to TRBD2 (5 bases). The CDR3 contains 17 residues. V was cut by 7 bases and J by 2 bases, with 24 bases left in between. Per germline, CDR1 MNHEY and CDR2 SVGEGT. The CDR3 DNA follows: TGTGCCAGCAACCTCTTTCCTGAGTTAGGAGGCGCCTACGAGCAGTACTTC. Its translation is CASNLFPELGGAYEQYF.

In its sample, this clonotype was seen many times. The chain employs TRBV11-1 and TRBJ2-7; D ambiguous. Germline lookup yields CDR1 SGHAT and CDR2 FQDESV (reference sequence). V lost 2 bases and J 4 bases, leaving 9 bases between the germline ends. The CDR3 covers 13 residues. Here the CDR3 DNA reads TGTGCCAGCAGCTTACGTCCCGGGTACGAGCAGTACTTC. Residues: CASSLRPGYEQYF.

This clonotype was counted between two and nine times. The chain combines TRBV13 with TRBJ1-4; a weak D match, TRBD1 (5 bases). Trimming took 1 base from V and 4 from J, leaving 13 bases between them. The CDR3 is made up of 16 amino acids. Germline CDR1 PRHDT, CDR2 FYEKMQ (reference sequence). CDR3 in DNA: TGTGCCAGCAGCTTAGCGTCAGGGAGGGGTAATGAAAAACTGTTTTTT. Its translation: CASSLASGRGNEKLFF.

Concerning this clonotype: Possible read error: a much larger clone is one base away. The chain couples TRBV5-4 to TRBJ1-1; 7 bases are shared with TRBD1. Per the germline V gene, CDR1 is SGHNT and CDR2 is YYREEE (reference sequence). The CDR3 runs 14 residues. The CDR3 protein is CASSLSRGNTKAFF. DNA for the CDR3: TGTGCCAGCAGCTTGAGCAGGGGGAACACTAAAGCTTTCTTT.

The chain has TRBV20-1 and TRBJ2-7; 9 bases agree with TRBD1. Germline V gene data show CDR1 as DFQATT and CDR2 as SNEGSKA (reference sequence). V lost 6 bases to trimming and J lost 3 bases; unmatched junction nucleotides: 9. This CDR3 is built from 14 residues. The CDR3 loop is CSAPLPGQGYEQYF. The CDR3 DNA is TGCAGTGCGCCATTACCGGGACAGGGCTACGAGCAGTACTTC.

The V gene is TRBV5-6, the J gene TRBJ2-1, with TRBD1 identical over 9 bases. The CDR3 runs to 16 residues. V lost 0 bases and J lost 2; bases outside the gene matches: 3. The V gene's germline CDR1 is SGHDT and CDR2 YYEEEE. In DNA, the CDR3 is TGTGCCAGCAGCTTGGACAGGGGGCGGACCTACAATGAGCAGTTCTTC. It specifies CASSLDRGRTYNEQFF.

This clonotype was counted only a few times. The CDR3 sequence is CASSLDLTGEIQETQYF. CDR3 nucleotide sequence: TGTGCCAGCAGCTTGGACTTAACGGGGGAGATCCAAGAGACCCAGTACTTC. This chain joins TRBV5-5 and TRBJ2-5, with D tentatively TRBD2 (6 bases). The ends were cut back, 0 bases at V and 1 base at J, with 16 bases in the middle. CDR1 is SGHKS and CDR2 is YYEKEE in the germline V gene (reference sequence). This CDR3 spans 17 amino acids.